The clone carrying this T cell receptor (beta chain) was counted between two and nine times. Antigen: not known. Universal primer sites and UMIs were introduced during 5'RACE template-switching synthesis of TCR cDNA. TCRdb independently ran MiXCR on the 5' RACE reads; one entry per CDR3 protein. The repertoire holds hundreds of thousands of distinct CDR3 sequences, 12% seen once, with just under 15% in the top ten. This entry is derived from a study of T cells after yellow fever vaccination. Study in general: The SMART-Seq v4 Ultra Low Input method served to prepare the low-cell-number fractions.

The CDR3 is made up of 16 amino acids. CDR1 and CDR2 (germline): GTSNPN, SVGIG (reference sequence). Trimming removed 4 bases from V and 2 bases from J, with 20 bases in between. Points from the study as a whole: Among all clonotypes, a small share was observed in both CD4 and CD8 compartments. The secondary response peaked faster, at day 5 versus 15, but was weaker.

The chain recombines TRBV30 with TRBJ1-1; a weak D match, TRBD1 (5 bases). Specimen: PBMCs, collected on the day of the yellow fever booster vaccination. The receptor was derived from a young man who received the YFV17D yellow fever vaccine. The CDR3 nucleotides are TGTGCCTGGATAGTCCTTAGAAGGGACTCTAACACTGAAGCTTTCTTT. Protein sequence: CAWIVLRRDSNTEAFF.